This passage covers 32 T cell receptor beta chains from one sample sequenced in a study of blood T cell repertoires in COVID-19. Profiled with immunoSEQ multiplex PCR; TCRdb holds only in-frame clones, not every one. The data contain fewer than 150,000 clones, about 90% of them singletons. The sequenced material came from peripheral blood. These receptors all stem from a woman between 50 and 59 years old who had recovered from COVID-19.

This chain uses TRBV11-2 with TRBJ2-5; 8 bases align to TRBD2. V was pared by 5 bases and J by 7 bases, with 15 bases of the junction left unmatched. CDR3 length: 16 amino acids. CDR1 and CDR2 (germline): SGHAT, FQNNGV. The CDR3 bases are TGTGCCAGCAGCCCCCATGGTGGTAGCGGGGCGCGGACCCAGTACTTC. The encoded protein is CASSPHGGSGARTQYF.

As to this clone: This same CDR3 is encoded by further DNA sequences in the sample. The J gene is TRBJ1-1, the V gene TRBV29-1; 7 bases match TRBD1. After removal of 6 bases from V and 1 base from J, the junction contained 2 bases not matched to a gene. CDR1 SQVTM and CDR2 ANQGSEA come from the germline V gene. There are 12 residues in the CDR3. CDR3 in amino acids: CSVGQTNTEAFF. The CDR3 coding sequence is TGCAGCGTGGGACAGACGAACACTGAAGCTTTCTTT.

This chain uses TRBV5-1 with TRBJ1-3; 7 bases match TRBD1. This CDR3 has 16 residues. Unmatched junction bases numbered 7, after V lost 4 bases and J lost 0 bases. Germline V gene data show CDR1 as SGHRS and CDR2 as YFSETQ. CDR3 in DNA: TGCGCCAGCAGCATCGGCGGGACAGACTCTGGAAACACCATATATTTT. This translates into CASSIGGTDSGNTIYF. Drawing the rest from reference TRBV5-1 and TRBJ1-3, the complete variable domain is KAGVTQTPRYLIKTRGQQVTLSCSPISGHRSVSWYQQTPGQGLQFLFEYFSETQRNKGNFPGRFSGRQFSNSRSEMNVSTLELGDSALYLCASSIGGTDSGNTIYFGEGSWLTVV.

J is TRBJ2-7 and V is TRBV6-6; 11 bases fit TRBD1. V dropped 0 bases and J dropped 2; count of bases not matched to a gene: 3. CDR3 size: 16 residues. Germline CDR1 is MNHNY and CDR2 is SVGAGI (reference sequence). The DNA for the CDR3 is TGTGCCAGCAGTTACTCTGGACAGGGGGCGGCCTACGAGCAGTACTTC. It specifies CASSYSGQGAAYEQYF.

This chain uses TRBV14 with TRBJ2-1, with D maybe TRBD2 (6 bases). Trimming left V 1 base short and J 3 bases short, with 13 bases between. This CDR3 is built from 16 residues. Germline CDR1 reads SGHDN; CDR2 reads FVKESK. The CDR3 protein is CASSQGWASVYNEQFF. The CDR3, as DNA: TGTGCCAGCAGCCAAGGTTGGGCTAGCGTCTACAATGAGCAGTTCTTC.

J is TRBJ2-1 and V is TRBV13, with 12 bases aligning to TRBD2. CDR1 is PRHDT and CDR2 is FYEKMQ in the germline V gene (reference sequence). The V and J ends lost 8 bases and 1 base, in that order; junction bases with no gene match: 3. The CDR3 extends over 15 amino acids. The CDR3 coding sequence is TGTGCCAGCCTAGCGGGAGGGAGTTCCTACAATGAGCAGTTCTTC. Translating gives CASLAGGSSYNEQFF.

The J gene is TRBJ1-2, the V gene TRBV11-3, with D unclear. CDR3 length: 12 amino acids. V lost 5 bases and J lost 3, with 7 bases in between. The germline gives CDR1 SGHNT, CDR2 YENEEA. The CDR3: CASSAQDYGYTF. CDR3 DNA: TGTGCCAGCAGCGCTCAGGACTATGGCTACACCTTC.

The V call is TRBV7-2, the J call TRBJ1-6; unclear D gene. The V gene lost 6 bases and the J gene lost 8 bases, with 14 bases spanning the gap. Germline CDR1 reads SGHTA; CDR2 reads FQGNSA. The CDR3 loop spans 14 amino acids. CDR3 coding DNA: TGTGCCAGCAGTCCCGGGTTATACGATTCACCCCTCCACTTT. It encodes CASSPGLYDSPLHF.

About this clone: At one boundary the junction diverges from the germline segment, which might be a read error. V is TRBV6-5 and J is TRBJ2-7, with 7 bases aligning to TRBD2. The CDR3 sequence is 15 residues long. The germline V gene has CDR1 MNHEY and CDR2 SVGAGI. In nucleotides, the CDR3 is TGTGCCAGCAGTGACTCTAGCGGCAATTCCTACGAGCAGTACTTC. Translated, it gives CASSDSSGNSYEQYF.

The chain joins TRBV7-2 to TRBJ2-2, with D unresolved. Trimming left V 8 bases short and J 2 bases short, with 18 bases between. CDR1 is SGHTA, CDR2 FQGNSA, per germline. The CDR3 consists of 16 residues. This CDR3 reads CASSPMAVANTGELFF. The CDR3, as DNA: TGTGCCAGCTCCCCAATGGCCGTAGCTAACACCGGGGAGCTGTTTTTT. Complete variable domain (other parts from reference TRBV7-2 and TRBJ2-2): GAGVSQSPSNKVTEKGKDVELRCDPISGHTALYWYRQSLGQGLEFLIYFQGNSAPDKSGLPSDRFSAERTGGSVSTLTIQRTQQEDSAVYLCASSPMAVANTGELFFGEGSRLTVL.

Of note for this clone: One junction end does not reproduce the germline sequence, and a read error may be involved. The rearrangement links TRBV6-1 to TRBJ2-5; 10 bases line up with TRBD1. CDR1 is MNHNS and CDR2 is SASEGT in the germline V gene. This CDR3 region has 15 residues. CDR3 coding DNA: TGTGCCAGCAGCGAAGGGGACAGGGGTGCGGAGACCCAGTACTTC. Encoded protein: CASSEGDRGAETQYF.

This clone turned up a few times. This chain links TRBV18 with TRBJ1-1; no clear D. Trimming removed 3 bases from V and 1 base from J, with 6 bases in between. The CDR3 extends over 13 amino acids. Germline V lookup: CDR1 KGHSH, CDR2 LQKENI. CDR3 in amino acids: CASSPRRNTEAFF. DNA for the CDR3: TGTGCCAGCTCACCGAGGAGGAACACTGAAGCTTTCTTT.

This chain connects TRBV6-2 or TRBV6-3 to TRBJ2-3; D possibly corresponds to TRBD1 (5 bases). CDR3 size: 15 residues. The germline CDR1 and CDR2 sequences are MNHEY and SVGEGT. V lost 5 bases and J lost 6, with 18 bases in between. The CDR3 region has the DNA TGTGCCAGCAGTCCCCGGCAGGGAAAAGATGATACGCAGTATTTT. Its protein product is CASSPRQGKDDTQYF.

J is TRBJ2-7 and V is TRBV24-1, with TRBD1 identical over 9 bases. V was pared by 5 bases and J by 5 bases, with 12 bases of the junction left unmatched. CDR1 KGHDR and CDR2 SFDVKD come from the germline V gene. This CDR3 region has 16 residues. The CDR3 spells CATSGTSGTGNNEQYF. CDR3 nucleotides: TGTGCCACCAGTGGCACCTCCGGGACAGGGAACAACGAGCAGTACTTC.

The CDR3 DNA is TGTGCCAGCAGATGGGGACTAGCGGGAGTTGGCGGGGAGCTGTTTTTT. Protein product: CASRWGLAGVGGELFF. The V and J genes are TRBV5-4 and TRBJ2-2; 14 bases map to TRBD2. Germline V gene data show CDR1 as SGHNT and CDR2 as YYREEE (reference sequence). The CDR3 extends over 16 amino acids. V shed 5 bases and J 7 bases; nucleotides not matched to a gene: 7.

With regard to this clone: The identical CDR3 is also encoded by other nucleotide sequences in the sample. The rearrangement links TRBV20-1 to TRBJ2-5; D gene ambiguous. The CDR3 runs 11 residues. Germline V gene data show CDR1 as DFQATT and CDR2 as SNEGSKA (reference sequence). The ends were cut back, 2 bases at V and 5 bases at J, with 6 bases in the middle. CDR3 nucleotide sequence: TGCAGTGCTAGACCCTTGGAGACCCAGTACTTC. It specifies CSARPLETQYF.

The chain recombines TRBV12-5 with TRBJ2-7; TRBD2 is a possible D gene (6 bases). Germline V gene sequence: CDR1 LGHNT, CDR2 FRNRAP. V lost 7 bases and J 6 bases, leaving 13 bases between the germline ends. The CDR3 spans 12 residues. The CDR3 DNA follows: TGTGCTAGTGCCCTGGGGGGTTGCGAGCAGTACTTC. Protein product: CASALGGCEQYF. Variable domain in full (rest from reference TRBV12-5 and TRBJ2-7): DARVTQTPRHKVTEMGQEVTMRCQPILGHNTVFWYRQTMMQGLELLAYFRNRAPLDDSGMPKDRFSAEMPDATLATLKIQPSEPRDSAVYFCASALGGCEQYFGPGTRLTVT.

The J gene is TRBJ1-2, the V gene TRBV7-3; 7 bases line up with TRBD1. CDR3 length: 15 amino acids. The germline V gene has CDR1 SGHTA and CDR2 FQGTGA. Unmatched junction bases numbered 9, after V lost 5 bases and J lost 3 bases. CDR3 bases: TGTGCCAGCAGCCCGGAGGGGGCCTGGGACTATGGCTACACCTTC. This gives the protein CASSPEGAWDYGYTF.

The genes are TRBV27 and TRBJ2-1; 10 nucleotides agree with TRBD2. In germline, CDR1 is MNHEY, CDR2 SMNVEV (reference sequence). This CDR3 is built from 14 residues. V was clipped by 10 bases and J by 4 bases; unmatched bases: 7. The CDR3 DNA sequence: TGTGCCATCAAACTAGCGGGAAATTACAATGAGCAGTTCTTC. Protein sequence: CAIKLAGNYNEQFF.

The V and J genes are TRBV19 and TRBJ2-2; 10 bases are a match to TRBD1. Germline V gives CDR1 LNHDA, CDR2 SQIVND (reference sequence). The CDR3 is made up of 14 amino acids. V was clipped by 9 bases and J by 8 bases; unmatched bases: 9. The CDR3 loop is CASLDRGISGELFF. CDR3 sequence (DNA): TGTGCCAGCCTGGACAGGGGGATCTCGGGGGAGCTGTTTTTT.

The rearrangement uses TRBV5-6 and TRBJ2-5; 7 bases fit TRBD1. The CDR3 covers 11 residues. Trimming took 4 bases from V and 8 from J; bases not matched to a gene: 2. Per the germline V gene, CDR1 is SGHDT and CDR2 is YYEEEE. The CDR3 protein is CASSRQGTQYF. The DNA of the CDR3 is TGTGCCAGCAGCAGACAGGGTACCCAGTACTTC. Using reference TRBV5-6 and TRBJ2-5 for the parts outside the CDR3, the full variable domain is DAGVTQSPTHLIKTRGQQVTLRCSPKSGHDTVSWYQQALGQGPQFIFQYYEEEERQRGNFPDRFSGHQFPNYSSELNVNALLLGDSALYLCASSRQGTQYFGPGTRLLVL.

The gene calls are TRBV4-2 and TRBJ2-6; the D is unclear. CDR1 and CDR2 (germline): LGHNA, YNFKEQ. Trimming stripped 7 bases from V and 2 bases from J, with 6 bases between. The CDR3 has 13 residues. The CDR3 sequence is CASTLTGANVLTF. CDR3 coding DNA: TGTGCCAGCACCCTCACTGGGGCCAACGTCCTGACTTTC.

The J gene is TRBJ2-3, the V gene TRBV18; tentative D call: TRBD1 (5 bases). Per germline, CDR1 KGHSH and CDR2 LQKENI. The V end was cut by 6 bases, the J end by 1 base, with 14 bases between. The CDR3 totals 15 residues. CDR3 loop: CASSSFMGRTDTQYF. DNA of the CDR3: TGTGCCAGCTCCTCCTTCATGGGGCGCACAGATACGCAGTATTTT. Using reference TRBV18 and TRBJ2-3 for the parts outside the CDR3, the full variable domain is NAGVMQNPRHLVRRRGQEARLRCSPMKGHSHVYWYRQLPEEGLKFMVYLQKENIIDESGMPKERFSAEFPKEGPSILRIQQVVRGDSAAYFCASSSFMGRTDTQYFGPGTRLTVL.

This clone is a singleton in its sample. In DNA, the CDR3 is TGTGCCAGCAGCTCGGGACTAGCGGGGACCGGGGAGCTGTTTTTT. As protein: CASSSGLAGTGELFF. V is TRBV7-3 and J is TRBJ2-2, with TRBD2 identical over 13 bases. The CDR3 is made up of 15 amino acids. Trimming cost V 4 bases and J 5 bases; bases outside gene matches: 1. Germline CDR1 and CDR2: SGHTA and FQGTGA.

The V gene is TRBV5-6, the J gene TRBJ1-4; TRBD1 agrees at 8 bases. This CDR3 comprises 15 residues. Trimming removed 4 bases from V and 4 bases from J; junction bases left unmatched: 6. Germline CDR1 reads SGHDT; CDR2 reads YYEEEE. The CDR3 protein is CASSLWDRINEKLFF. The CDR3 region has the DNA TGTGCCAGCAGCCTATGGGACAGGATTAATGAAAAACTGTTTTTT. Filled out from reference TRBV5-6 and TRBJ1-4, the complete variable domain reads DAGVTQSPTHLIKTRGQQVTLRCSPKSGHDTVSWYQQALGQGPQFIFQYYEEEERQRGNFPDRFSGHQFPNYSSELNVNALLLGDSALYLCASSLWDRINEKLFFGSGTQLSVL.

This chain joins TRBV7-2 and TRBJ2-1; 8 bases line up with TRBD2. The CDR3 contains 13 residues. Germline lookup yields CDR1 SGHTA and CDR2 FQGNSA. Germline trimming cut 1 base from V and 15 bases from J; bases unmatched to any gene: 8. CDR3 in DNA: TGTGCCAGCAGCTTAGGAGGTAGCGGGGAGTCGTTCTTC. Translated, it gives CASSLGGSGESFF.

This clone was detected once. The genes are TRBV6-2 or TRBV6-3 and TRBJ2-1; D possibly corresponds to TRBD2 (7 bases). Germline CDR1 reads MNHEY; CDR2 reads SVGEGT. The CDR3 is made up of 18 amino acids. V was trimmed by 0 bases and J by 5 bases, leaving 20 bases between them. The CDR3 nucleotides are TGTGCCAGCAGTTACTCAGGGGGAGGGCCGGTAGGGCACAATGAGCAGTTCTTC. The encoded protein is CASSYSGGGPVGHNEQFF.

The V call is TRBV19, the J call TRBJ1-6; D might be TRBD1 (6 bases). Trimming took off 7 bases at V and 9 bases at J, with 19 bases between the two ends. The CDR3 runs 15 residues. Germline V gene data show CDR1 as LNHDA and CDR2 as SQIVND (reference sequence). CDR3 in amino acids: CASNLDGQGGSPLHF. The CDR3 DNA reads as TGTGCCAGTAATTTAGACGGTCAAGGGGGTTCACCCCTCCACTTT.

This chain uses TRBV23-1 with TRBJ2-7; perhaps TRBD1 as D (6 bases). TRBV23-1 is identified as an open reading frame with a role that is uncertain. V dropped 6 bases and J dropped 2 bases, with 11 bases sitting between them. The CDR3 covers 13 residues. The CDR3 loop is CASRYGQTYEQYF. In DNA form, the CDR3 reads TGCGCCAGCAGGTACGGACAGACCTACGAGCAGTACTTC.

The chain is built from TRBV20-1 and TRBJ2-7, with D unresolved. Germline CDR1 reads DFQATT; CDR2 reads SNEGSKA (reference sequence). The CDR3 totals 11 residues. Trimming left V 6 bases short and J 9 bases short, with 15 bases between. CDR3: CSAVGPAGQYF. The CDR3 bases are TGCAGTGCCGTTGGGCCGGCCGGGCAGTACTTC.

V is TRBV29-1 and J is TRBJ2-3; TRBD1 matches 7 bases. Germline CDR1 SQVTM, CDR2 ANQGSEA. The trim removed 4 bases at V and 5 bases at J, leaving 9 bases unmatched. There are 14 residues in the CDR3. This CDR3 reads CSVGQGASQDTQYF. DNA of the CDR3: TGCAGCGTTGGACAGGGTGCCTCACAAGATACGCAGTATTTT.

This chain joins TRBV5-1 and TRBJ2-2, with a tentative D call TRBD2 (6 bases). CDR3 size: 15 residues. V gave up 4 bases and J gave up 7 bases, with 17 bases separating them. CDR1 SGHRS and CDR2 YFSETQ come from the germline V gene. The CDR3 protein is CASSLRGFEGGELFF. Here the CDR3 DNA reads TGCGCCAGCAGCCTGCGGGGATTCGAGGGCGGGGAGCTGTTTTTT.